This entry features one TCR beta chain sequence. In its sample, this clonotype was seen a few times. Its binding antigen is unknown. There are no base qualities to consult, and no much larger clone falls within one base. The record originates from a study of early T cells in non-severe SARS-CoV-2 infection (dated by TCRdb to 2020 to 2023). Study-wide context: Bulk RNA from unsorted whole blood was used for TCR sequencing, so alpha and beta chains could not be paired. The study at large found these results: VDJdb matching was skewed toward anti-spike CD8 responses, so virus-specific expansions were likely underestimated and private and CD4 specificities were missed.

The library relied on 5' RACE. Sequenced using a NextSeq 500. In the TCR library protocol, unique molecular identifiers were attached to individual cDNA molecules to correct for PCR bias and sequencing error. Both TCR alpha and beta chains were sequenced, and tight co-correlation was observed between alpha and beta sequence abundances in each sample. The published analysis was carried out like this. Decombinator V4 was used to perform V gene, J gene and CDR3 annotation of TCR sequences. TCRs were defined as expanded if a significant change between any two time points was detected under a Poisson model with p below 0.0001. TCR abundances were normalised to the total number of TCRs sequenced per sample and expressed as counts per million. MAIT TCRs were defined by TRAV1-2 paired with TRAJ12, TRAJ20 or TRAJ33, and iNKT TCRs by TRAV10 paired with TRAJ18. VDJdb, accessed 1 November 2021, was searched for CMV, EBV and SARS-CoV-2 annotated TCRs, with TCRs annotated for multiple antigens excluded. TCRdb trimmed public reads at Q25 via fastp, called clones via MiXCR and kept in-frame beta chains. Rows are combined by CDR3 protein, so each entry shows the most common genes and DNA. TCRdb, not the authors, supplied the V and J calls. This sample is represented by about 45,000 distinct CDR3 sequences; approximately 12% of them were singletons. Around 16% of the sample is held by the ten biggest clonotypes.

The CDR3 covers 15 residues, taking in both the cysteine and the phenylalanine. Only the CDR3 portion is preserved as DNA: 45 bases, with reading frame beginning at the first base. The germline V gene encodes CDR1 SGHVS and CDR2 FQNEAQ. V is reduced by 7 bases and J by 3 bases, leaving a spacing of 18 bases between them. Set within a cohort of healthcare workers in London, UK, this nested case-control study involved weekly PCR testing of nasopharyngeal swabs along with blood sampling. Healthcare workers were recruited between 23 and 31 March 2020, during the week of the UK lockdown, and were followed weekly for up to roughly 15 weeks.

The V and J genes are TRBV7-8 and TRBJ1-2; the best D guess is TRBD1, with 6 bases matching. The source is an adult who was a healthcare worker with PCR-confirmed SARS-CoV-2 infection or an uninfected control (not recorded which). Sequenced input: whole blood. The CDR3 corresponds to CASTAANGGDYGYTF. The DNA is TGTGCCAGCACCGCCGCGAACGGGGGCGACTATGGCTACACCTTC.